This paragraph reports one T cell receptor (beta chain). This clonotype was picked up many times. Its antigen is still unknown. Per-nucleotide qualities are absent, and no much larger clonotype sits a single base away. Amplification of TCR beta CDR3 regions was carried out from RNA transcripts. The first round of RT-PCR for the TCR CDR3 was performed with the HTBI primer set and the Qiagen OneStep RT-PCR kit. The libraries were constructed in a second round of multiplex PCR and then size-selected and purified. Paired-end sequencing of the libraries was performed with 100 bp reads on an Illumina HiSeq2000. Processing in the source paper ran as follows. SOAPnuke was used to process the raw data, throwing out any read that contained adapters or uncalled bases, had a mean Phred below 15, or lacked an exact constant-primer or identifier match. COPE v1.2.5 was used to merge the high-quality paired reads, and each unique nucleotide sequence was defined as a clonotype. Clonotypes were aligned to IMGT TRBV, TRBD and TRBJ reference segments using MiTCR v1.1. Only V-J combinations with frequency above 0.0001, covering 99% to 99.2% of repertoires, were analysed. The TCS score was defined as the ratio of F50 (clonal expansion) to E x V (chaos), calculated using BLOSUM62-based TCRdist between CDR3 peptides within each V-J. Welch's t-statistics and random forest reduced roughly 500 V-J features to some 14, which were used in a naive Bayes classifier (R e1071). The Morisita-Horn index was used to measure how similar the thyroid and blood repertoires were. The public reads were quality trimmed at Q25 with fastp and then assembled into clones with MiXCR by TCRdb, keeping productive beta chains. Each CDR3 protein appears once, grouped with its most common genes and DNA. It is TCRdb's table, rather than the study itself, that gives the V and J calls and clone size. This sample has around 720,000 distinct CDR3 sequences in its table, and around a third of those were observed once. The ten largest clonotypes hold roughly 31% of the sample.

The data originate from a study of T cells in Graves' hyperthyroidism and ophthalmopathy (dated by TCRdb to between 2017 and 2020). Study-wide context: Peripheral blood samples were taken at initial diagnosis, before any treatment was given. After blood sampling, hyperthyroidism patients were treated with methimazole at a starting dose of 30 mg daily, and ophthalmopathy patients were treated with high-dose intravenous methylprednisolone. To identify distinguishing TCR V-J signatures, a discovery cohort of 95 to 100 patients was used, comprising 43 with Graves' ophthalmopathy and some 57 with stable Graves' hyperthyroidism. The 100 or so discovery patients were randomly divided into training and test sets at a 7:3 ratio. The paper reports TCR Vbeta CDR3 sequencing of approximately 140 peripheral blood samples: around 45 ophthalmopathy, about 75 hyperthyroidism and approximately 17 progressor patients. The study also compared thyroid tissue and blood T-cell repertoires from five or six Graves' hyperthyroidism patients. Prospective prediction of ophthalmopathy was tested in an independent validation cohort of 18 to 20 hyperthyroidism patients and 17 patients who later progressed to ophthalmopathy. The research as a whole found: No statistical method was used to fix the sample size in advance, and group allocation was not hidden from the investigators. Most expanded thyroid clonotypes (frequency above 0.001) were also detected in blood, suggesting blood repertoires may reflect thyroid immune responses. In cross-validation, a model built on a 13 V-J signature told ophthalmopathy apart from stable hyperthyroidism with approximately 90% sensitivity and about 81% specificity, and in testing the same model reached 80%/75%. In validation, progression to ophthalmopathy was predicted by the model with roughly 69% sensitivity and about 72% specificity, a median of approximately 6.5 months before onset.

The V and J ends are trimmed by 6 bases and 5 bases, leaving 17 bases between them. The germline V gene (reference sequence) supplies CDR1 PRHDT and CDR2 FYEKMQ. The CDR3, from cysteine to phenylalanine, totals 14 residues. Only the CDR3 DNA stays, 42 bases, in frame from base 1. Graves' hyperthyroidism was defined as stable when no progression to ophthalmopathy occurred over 18 months of follow-up. Hyperthyroidism patients were newly diagnosed, with disease duration under 2 months, and aged 18 to 65 years. The study excluded patients with uncontrolled infections, other autoimmune diseases, pregnancy or lactation. Diagnoses relied on clinical symptoms, serum thyroxine and TRAb, thyroid ultrasound and orbital computed tomography. Ficoll-Paque density gradient centrifugation was used to isolate PBMCs from about 10 ml of fresh peripheral blood. Total RNA was extracted with Trizol reagent, and quality was checked on an Agilent 2100 Bioanalyzer.

The rearrangement joined TRBV13 to TRBJ2-7; possibly the D gene is TRBD1, per 6 matching bases. This receptor was obtained from a woman aged 40 to 50 with Graves' hyperthyroidism. The sample taken for sequencing was blood. The DNA is TGTGCCAGCAGTTTCCCCAGGGGTAGCGACGAGCAGTACTTC. Its product reads: CASSFPRGSDEQYF.